This T cell receptor (beta chain) appears in the sequencing data of a study of blood T cells in healthy people across ages. Study-wide findings and caveats: Any conclusive comparison of naive versus antigen-experienced cells was prevented by using unsorted PBMCs.

Concerning this clonotype: What it binds is unknown. At one boundary the junction diverges from the germline segment, which might be a read error.

A second PCR of 7 to 11 cycles used a sample-barcoded 5' primer and a J-beta primer mix. TCRdb called the 5' RACE reads again in MiXCR, with one record for every CDR3 protein. The sample consists of about 1.4 million distinct CDR3 sequences, around 59% of them appearing once. CDR1 is SSHAT, CDR2 FNYEAQ, per germline (reference sequence). The CDR3 sequence is 13 residues long. The sample was blood. The chain carries TRBV7-7 and TRBJ2-5; D not resolved. This receptor was identified in a man aged 18 to 29 in good health. The CDR3 is CASSLANPEIQYF. The CDR3 DNA sequence: TGTGCCAGCAGCTTAGCGAATCCAGAGATCCAGTACTTC.